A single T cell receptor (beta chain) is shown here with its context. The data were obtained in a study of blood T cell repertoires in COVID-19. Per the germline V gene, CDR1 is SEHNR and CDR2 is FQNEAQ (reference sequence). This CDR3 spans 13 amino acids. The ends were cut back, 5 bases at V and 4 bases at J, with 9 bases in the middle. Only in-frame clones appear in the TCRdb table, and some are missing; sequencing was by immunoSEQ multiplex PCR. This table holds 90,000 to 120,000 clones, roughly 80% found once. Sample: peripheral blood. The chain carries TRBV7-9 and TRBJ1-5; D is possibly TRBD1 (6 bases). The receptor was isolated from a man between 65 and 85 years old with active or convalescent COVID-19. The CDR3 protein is CASSQQGNQPQHF. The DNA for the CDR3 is TGTGCCAGCAGCCAACAGGGAAATCAGCCCCAGCATTTT.